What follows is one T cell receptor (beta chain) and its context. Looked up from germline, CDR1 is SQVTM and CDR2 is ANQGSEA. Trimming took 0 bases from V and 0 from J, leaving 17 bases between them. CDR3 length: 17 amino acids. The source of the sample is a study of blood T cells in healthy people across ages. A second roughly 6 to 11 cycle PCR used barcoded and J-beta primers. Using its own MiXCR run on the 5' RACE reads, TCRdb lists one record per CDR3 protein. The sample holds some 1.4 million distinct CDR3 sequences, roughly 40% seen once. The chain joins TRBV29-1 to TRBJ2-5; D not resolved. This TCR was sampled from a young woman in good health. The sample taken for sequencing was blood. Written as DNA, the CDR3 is TGCAGCGTTGAAGAACCACGGAGAACGATAAACCAAGAGACCCAGTACTTC. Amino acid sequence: CSVEEPRRTINQETQYF.